A single sample gave rise to the 26 T cell receptor beta chains below, sequenced in a study of PD-L1 blockade in urothelial cancer. Generated by immunoSEQ multiplex PCR, the TCRdb table keeps only in-frame clones and is missing some. Of 70,000 or so clones detected, 85% to 90% appear once; the ten largest clones hold around 4.2%. Described time point: pretreatment peripheral blood. Sequenced here: PBMCs, sampled around atezolizumab (anti-PD-L1) treatment. These receptors originate from a man in his 70s with urothelial cancer.

On this clone: This CDR3 is also generated by other DNA sequences in the sample. The chain is built from TRBV28 and TRBJ2-7; the D is unclear. In germline, CDR1 is MDHEN, CDR2 SYDVKM. Trimming removed 2 bases from V and 3 bases from J, with 2 bases in between. The CDR3 totals 11 residues. The CDR3 DNA is TGTGCCAGCAGTTTACTCTACGAGCAGTACTTC. Protein sequence: CASSLLYEQYF.

The J gene is TRBJ2-2, the V gene TRBV29-1, with 12 bases matching TRBD2. Trimming at V came to 4 bases and at J to 4 bases, leaving 13 bases not matched to a gene. The CDR3 runs to 18 residues. Per germline, CDR1 SQVTM and CDR2 ANQGSEA. The CDR3: CSVGSVELAGGSTGELFF. The CDR3 DNA sequence: TGCAGCGTTGGGTCCGTGGAACTAGCGGGAGGCTCCACCGGGGAGCTGTTTTTT.

This chain connects TRBV6-1 to TRBJ1-3; TRBD1 agrees at 8 bases. The CDR3 is 16 amino acids. Germline values: CDR1 MNHNS, CDR2 SASEGT. V lost 2 bases to trimming and J lost 0 bases; unmatched junction nucleotides: 3. This CDR3 reads CASSERDRHSGNTIYF. Written as DNA, the CDR3 is TGTGCCAGCAGTGAACGGGACAGGCACTCTGGAAACACCATATATTTT.

The rearrangement links TRBV6-1 to TRBJ2-1; 7 bases line up with TRBD2. Trimming took 4 bases from V and 1 from J; bases not matched to a gene: 7. The CDR3 spans 16 residues. Germline loops: CDR1 MNHNS, CDR2 SASEGT. CDR3 nucleotide sequence: TGTGCCAGCAGTGGGAGTGGGGGGGGTTCCTACAATGAGCAGTTCTTC. It encodes CASSGSGGGSYNEQFF.

The chain employs TRBV29-1 and TRBJ1-2; 8 bases match TRBD1. This CDR3 has 14 residues. CDR1 is SQVTM and CDR2 is ANQGSEA in the germline V gene. Germline trimming cut 7 bases from V and 7 bases from J; bases unmatched to any gene: 14. Here the CDR3 DNA reads TGCAGCGGCATAGGAGCTGGGACAGGCTTTGGCTACACCTTC. This translates into CSGIGAGTGFGYTF. The variable domain in full, with the rest retrieved from reference TRBV29-1 and TRBJ1-2, is SAVISQKPSRDICQRGTSLTIQCQVDSQVTMMFWYRQQPGQSLTLIATANQGSEATYESGFVIDKFPISRPNLTFSTLTVSNMSPEDSSIYLCSGIGAGTGFGYTFGSGTRLTVV.

This sequence joins TRBV2 and TRBJ1-2; D is unresolved. The CDR3 runs 14 residues. V was shortened by 7 bases and J by 0 bases, with 12 bases between the two germline ends. Per germline, CDR1 SNHLY and CDR2 FYNNEI. The CDR3 DNA sequence: TGTGCCAGCATAGAGAGAGGAACTAACTATGGCTACACCTTC. Its protein product is CASIERGTNYGYTF.

The J gene is TRBJ2-7, the V gene TRBV7-6, with D possibly being TRBD2 (7 bases). The CDR3 is 16 residues long. Per the germline V gene, CDR1 is SGHVS and CDR2 is FNYEAQ. V lost 4 bases to trimming and J lost 6 bases, with 22 bases between them. The CDR3 DNA reads TGTGCCAGCAGCTCGCCGACGGGGGGCTCTTCTTTCGAGCAGTACTTC. Translation: CASSSPTGGSSFEQYF.

The J gene is TRBJ2-3, the V gene TRBV11-2, with a weak D call TRBD2 (6 bases). The CDR3 is made up of 16 amino acids. CDR1 SGHAT and CDR2 FQNNGV come from the germline V gene. V lost 1 base, J lost 6 bases, and 17 bases lay in between. For the CDR3, the DNA is TGTGCCAGCAGCTTAGGGATTGCGGGACTTCGGGATACGCAGTATTTT. Translating it yields CASSLGIAGLRDTQYF. The full variable domain, rest sourced from reference TRBV11-2 and TRBJ2-3, is EAGVAQSPRYKIIEKRQSVAFWCNPISGHATLYWYQQILGQGPKLLIQFQNNGVVDDSQLPKDRFSAERLKGVDSTLKIQPAKLEDSAVYLCASSLGIAGLRDTQYFGPGTRLTVL.

A single count supports this clone. This chain connects TRBV19 to TRBJ1-2; D perhaps matches TRBD1 (5 bases). The CDR3 runs 16 residues. Per germline, CDR1 LNHDA and CDR2 SQIVND (reference sequence). Trimming took off 3 bases at V and 1 base at J, with 15 bases between the two ends. The CDR3 region is CASSIGGRQINYGYTF. The CDR3 coding sequence is TGTGCCAGTAGTATCGGTGGGCGACAGATTAACTATGGCTACACCTTC.

CDR3 protein: CASSHSGQAYQPQHF. Written as DNA, the CDR3 is TGCGCCAGCAGCCACAGCGGACAGGCATATCAGCCCCAGCATTTT. This sequence joins TRBV4-1 and TRBJ1-5; 7 bases map to TRBD1. Germline V gene data show CDR1 as MGHRA and CDR2 as YSYEKL. The CDR3 contains 15 residues. V lost 3 bases, J lost 5 bases, and 7 bases stayed unmatched.

The chain has TRBV27 and TRBJ2-7, with TRBD1 matching over 12 bases. V lost 1 base to trimming and J lost 5 bases; unmatched junction nucleotides: 9. Germline CDR1 reads MNHEY; CDR2 reads SMNVEV (reference sequence). The CDR3 length is 17 residues. The CDR3 bases are TGTGCCAGCAGTTTATTCAAACCGGGACAGGGGGCTCACGAGCAGTACTTC. Encoded protein: CASSLFKPGQGAHEQYF.

This clone turned up a few times. The chain carries TRBV28 and TRBJ2-7; perhaps TRBD2 as D (6 bases). The CDR3 consists of 14 residues. Germline assignment: CDR1 MDHEN and CDR2 SYDVKM. V was pared by 3 bases and J by 5 bases, with 14 bases between. As DNA, the CDR3 is TGTGCCAGCAGTTTCTTGGCTAGCGCCCACGAGCAGTACTTC. It yields the protein CASSFLASAHEQYF. The whole variable domain, remainder taken from reference TRBV28 and TRBJ2-7, is DVKVTQSSRYLVKRTGEKVFLECVQDMDHENMFWYRQDPGLGLRLIYFSYDVKMKEKGDIPEGYSVSREKKERFSLILESASTNQTSMYLCASSFLASAHEQYFGPGTRLTVT.

This chain uses TRBV11-2 with TRBJ2-5; D perhaps matches TRBD1 (7 bases). Germline V CDR1 and CDR2: SGHAT, FQNNGV. V lost 3 bases to trimming and J lost 5 bases, with 16 bases between them. The CDR3 totals 15 residues. The CDR3 nucleotides are TGTGCCAGCAGCTTGCGGGACAGTGGAAGGGAGACCCAGTACTTC. This codes for CASSLRDSGRETQYF.

J is TRBJ2-1 and V is TRBV7-3; 9 bases align to TRBD1. Germline V gene data show CDR1 as SGHTA and CDR2 as FQGTGA. The V and J ends lost 2 bases and 4 bases, in that order; junction bases with no gene match: 6. This CDR3 has 16 amino acids. The CDR3 region has the DNA TGTGCCAGCAGCTTAGTGGGGACAGGGCGGTACAATGAGCAGTTCTTC. The encoded protein is CASSLVGTGRYNEQFF.

The rearrangement uses TRBV5-1 and TRBJ2-3, with D perhaps matching TRBD2 (5 bases). V was cut by 5 bases and J by 2 bases, with 12 bases left in between. The germline V gene encodes CDR1 SGHRS and CDR2 YFSETQ. CDR3 length: 14 residues. The CDR3 DNA reads TGCGCCAGCAGTCTGGACTCATCCACAGATACGCAGTATTTT. Translation gives CASSLDSSTDTQYF.

At least ten counts were recorded for this clone. The chain joins TRBV6-4 to TRBJ2-3; D is perhaps TRBD2 (6 bases). V was clipped by 8 bases and J by 0 bases, with 15 bases between them. This CDR3 contains 15 residues. Per germline, CDR1 MRHNA and CDR2 SNTAGT. The CDR3 DNA is TGTGCCAGCTCGCTTACCAGCGGGAGCACAGATACGCAGTATTTT. This encodes CASSLTSGSTDTQYF.

This clone was detected only a few times. J is TRBJ2-2 and V is TRBV6-4, with D perhaps matching TRBD1 (5 bases). The V gene's germline CDR1 is MRHNA and CDR2 SNTAGT. CDR3 length: 16 residues. The ends were cut back, 2 bases at V and 1 base at J, with 11 bases in the middle. In DNA form, the CDR3 reads TGTGCCAGCAGTGACGATAGGCAGGGGAACACCGGGGAGCTGTTTTTT. Encoded protein: CASSDDRQGNTGELFF.

This clone was counted once. The V gene is TRBV7-9, the J gene TRBJ1-2, with TRBD1 matching 9 bases. With 1 base clipped from V and 8 bases from J, the junction kept 14 bases outside the gene matches. This CDR3 spans 17 amino acids. Germline values: CDR1 SEHNR, CDR2 FQNEAQ (reference sequence). CDR3 in amino acids: CASSLGREQGALGGYTF. The DNA for the CDR3 is TGTGCCAGCAGCTTAGGGCGAGAACAGGGGGCTTTGGGAGGCTACACCTTC.

The chain joins TRBV13 to TRBJ2-3; 13 positions agree with TRBD2. Germline assignment: CDR1 PRHDT and CDR2 FYEKMQ (reference sequence). The CDR3 runs to 16 residues. Trimming removed 4 bases from V and 4 bases from J; junction bases left unmatched: 5. CDR3 nucleotides: TGTGCCAGCAGCTGGGCCGGGACTAGCGGGGCAGATACGCAGTATTTT. Its translation: CASSWAGTSGADTQYF.

In DNA form, the CDR3 reads TGTGCCAGCAGCTTAGCCCCGGGGACTAGCGGGAAGATAGAGACCCAGTACTTC. Translating it yields CASSLAPGTSGKIETQYF. This rearrangement joins TRBV7-2 to TRBJ2-5; 13 bases line up with TRBD2. CDR1 is SGHTA, CDR2 FQGNSA, per germline. CDR3 length equals 18 residues. Trimming took 0 bases from V and 4 from J; bases not matched to a gene: 8.

The chain combines TRBV21-1 with TRBJ1-1. TRBV21-1 is assigned pseudogene status. This CDR3 has 12 amino acids. In DNA form, the CDR3 reads TGTGCCAGCCGCCCGGGGGGCACTGAAGCTTTCTTT. It is translated as CASRPGGTEAFF.

As for this clone: Other DNA sequences in the same sample also yield this CDR3. The chain is built from TRBV28 and TRBJ2-7, with 7 bases lining up with TRBD2. The CDR3 extends over 14 amino acids. Germline V lookup: CDR1 MDHEN, CDR2 SYDVKM. Germline trimming cut 4 bases from V and 1 base from J; bases unmatched to any gene: 4. The CDR3 nucleotides read TGTGCCAGCAGTTCCGGGGGGTCTTCCTACGAGCAGTACTTC. Protein sequence: CASSSGGSSYEQYF.

This chain links TRBV30 with TRBJ1-2, with TRBD1 identical over 7 bases. The CDR3 extends over 14 amino acids. V shed 4 bases, J shed 6 bases, and the junction held 11 bases outside the gene matches. Germline V gene lookup returns CDR1 GTSNPN and CDR2 SVGIG (reference sequence). This CDR3 is CAWTGGIIGHGYTF. CDR3 nucleotide sequence: TGTGCCTGGACAGGGGGAATAATCGGGCATGGCTACACCTTC.

V is TRBV10-3 and J is TRBJ1-5; TRBD1 is a possible D gene (6 bases). The length of the CDR3 is 16 residues. Germline V gene sequence: CDR1 ENHRY, CDR2 SYGVKD. V lost 0 bases to trimming and J lost 6 bases, with 15 bases between them. CDR3 DNA: TGTGCCATCAGTGAGTCGCAAACAGGGAAGGGTCAGCCCCAGCATTTT. Residues: CAISESQTGKGQPQHF.

DNA of the CDR3: TGCGCCAGCAGCTTACTAGCGGGAGGGGTCTACGAGCAGTACTTC. Residues: CASSLLAGGVYEQYF. This chain joins TRBV5-1 and TRBJ2-7; 13 bases align to TRBD2. There are 15 residues in the CDR3. Losses at the gene ends were 2 bases for V and 3 bases for J; bases not matched to a gene: 2. CDR1 is SGHRS, CDR2 YFSETQ, per germline.

V and J are TRBV11-2 and TRBJ2-1; D remains unclear. The CDR3 runs to 15 residues. Germline lookup yields CDR1 SGHAT and CDR2 FQNNGV. With 2 bases removed from V and 7 bases from J, the gap between germline ends came to 15 bases. The chain's CDR3 is CASSLSSAILNEQFF. The DNA for the CDR3 is TGTGCCAGCAGCTTAAGCAGCGCGATTTTGAATGAGCAGTTCTTC.